This T cell receptor (beta chain) was found in a study of OX40 agonist ivuxolimab in advanced cancers. Here immunoSEQ multiplex PCR was the method, and the copy in TCRdb shows in-frame clones only, minus some. The sample includes 25,000 to 30,000 clones, more than 75% seen only once; the top ten take about 20%. V was trimmed by 2 bases and J by 6 bases, leaving 16 bases between them. Germline V gene sequence: CDR1 SGHVS, CDR2 FQNEAQ. CDR3 length equals 15 residues. The source material was CD4+ or CD8+ T cells sorted from blood, sampled in a trial of the OX40 agonist ivuxolimab. This chain connects TRBV7-8 to TRBJ1-1, with D unresolved. The receptor comes from an adult with an advanced solid tumor such as melanoma, head and neck, liver or kidney cancer. The CDR3: CASSLSPRRAPEAFF. CDR3 bases: TGTGCCAGCAGCTTATCCCCCAGGAGAGCTCCTGAAGCTTTCTTT.